The source of this T cell receptor (beta chain) is a study of follicular helper T cells after annual influenza vaccination. Per time point, roughly 35-100 mL of blood was sampled. Assay: immunoSEQ multiplex PCR; the TCRdb copy retains only in-frame clones and omits some. The sample records nearly 11,000 clones, about 82% being singletons. Germline CDR1 is SGHVS and CDR2 is FQNEAQ. V shed 4 bases, J shed 4 bases, and the junction held 6 bases outside the gene matches. The CDR3 is 16 amino acids. Sequenced here: CXCR5- memory CD4+ T cells sorted from blood, sampled 6 weeks after influenza vaccination. This chain uses TRBV7-8 with TRBJ2-2; the match to TRBD2 covers 10 bases. The source of this sequence is an adult who received the influenza vaccine. CDR3 bases: TGTGCCAGCAGCTCACTAGCGGGGTGGGCCACCGGGGAGCTGTTTTTT. It specifies CASSSLAGWATGELFF.